Included here is one T cell receptor beta chain sequence, with context. This CDR3 is built from 19 residues. V trimming: 3 bases; J trimming: 5 bases; junction bases outside the gene matches: 14. CDR1 and CDR2 (germline): MDHEN, SYDVKM. The data derive from a study of blood T cell repertoires in COVID-19. As for the study in general: Sites in the United States, Italy and Spain provided acute and convalescent COVID-19 samples.

Produced via immunoSEQ multiplex PCR; TCRdb's table is partial and in-frame only. Found here are 150,000 to 200,000 clones, 90% of them singletons; the top ten hold nearly 0.55%. The specimen sequenced was peripheral blood. The sequence was obtained from a man between 45 and 60 years old with acute or convalescent COVID-19. The rearrangement uses TRBV28 and TRBJ2-1; TRBD2 matches 12 bases. The CDR3 DNA sequence: TGTGCCAGCAGTTTTCCCACCGGGTCACTAGCGGGGGGTGACAATGAGCAGTTCTTC. Protein sequence: CASSFPTGSLAGGDNEQFF.